Given below is one T cell receptor beta chain in context. The antigen is unknown. None of the donors, who were healthy HIV-negative adults, had recently had acute infections or vaccinations. Within Nashville, Tennessee resided all donors, each a Caucasian adult. The sample is drawn from a study of shared clonotypes between healthy human individuals. Findings of the study overall: Roughly 5% of naive CD4 clonotypes were shared across several donors. Some clonotypes were shared by all four sorted-subset donors, while others were not shared. The non-shared ones had lower generation probabilities than the shared ones.

CDR1 is SGHNT and CDR2 is YYREEE in the germline V gene (reference sequence). V lost 0 bases and J lost 0, with 9 bases in between. The CDR3 has 16 residues. The repertoire was sequenced with immunoSEQ multiplex PCR; TCRdb's copy has only in-frame clones and lacks some. The sample yields 600,000 to 800,000 clones, 55% to 80% seen once. The chain is built from TRBV5-4 and TRBJ2-2, with no clear D. The specimen sequenced was memory CD4+ T cells sorted from blood. Subset in this sample: CD45RA-negative fraction. This TCR was recovered from a woman aged 25 to 39 in good health. Written as DNA, the CDR3 is TGTGCCAGCAGCTTGGCCTATTCCACGAACACCGGGGAGCTGTTTTTT. Residues: CASSLAYSTNTGELFF.